This entry is about one T cell receptor (beta chain). Its antigen is still unknown. The germline gives CDR1 MNHNS, CDR2 SASEGT. The CDR3 sequence is 14 residues long. V trimming: 4 bases; J trimming: 7 bases; junction bases outside the gene matches: 5. Generated by immunoSEQ multiplex PCR, the TCRdb table keeps only in-frame clones and is missing some. The sample carries roughly 53,000 clones, around 83% recorded once. The entry originates in a study of OX40 agonist ivuxolimab in advanced cancers. The wider study: Ivuxolimab, an agonistic anti-OX40 (CD134) antibody, was given to patients.

Study-wide results and limits: It was also the case that some nonresponders had low normalized T-cell clonal expansion. Specificity for antigen went undetermined in the expanded peripheral T cells.

Enrollment shut out patients with autoimmune disease history or systemic immunosuppression. J is TRBJ2-1 and V is TRBV6-1; 9 bases line up with TRBD2. This TCR came from an adult with an advanced solid tumor such as melanoma, head and neck, liver or kidney cancer. Sequencing used CD4+ or CD8+ T cells sorted from blood, obtained in a trial of the OX40 agonist ivuxolimab. DNA for the CDR3: TGTGCCAGCAGTGGTAGCGGGAGTGAGAATGAGCAGTTCTTC. It encodes CASSGSGSENEQFF.